This T cell receptor beta chain was sequenced during a study of blood T cell repertoires in COVID-19. Turning to the study itself: Some COVID-19 samples were acute and others convalescent; all came from the United States, Italy and Spain. Sample material is recorded as cDNA or gDNA derived from T cells, B-cell-depleted T cells, or PBMCs.

V was cut by 6 bases and J by 7 bases, with 18 bases left in between. Germline loops: CDR1 SNHLY, CDR2 FYNNEI. The CDR3 spans 14 residues. Per the original methods: Estimated nucleated cell counts came from reference gene primer amplification. Clones were sequenced by immunoSEQ multiplex PCR, and TCRdb holds only the in-frame ones, with some missing. Clone size and the V and J calls come from that table; the DNA yielded D and trimming. The sample has a few hundred thousand clones, approximately 91% seen once. The rearrangement links TRBV2 to TRBJ1-2; no clear D gene. The material sequenced was peripheral blood. This TCR was sampled from a woman aged 60-70 years with acute or convalescent COVID-19. The CDR3 region is CASSPPGSLFGYTF. Here the CDR3 DNA reads TGTGCCAGCAGCCCGCCGGGGTCCTTATTTGGCTACACCTTC. Complete variable domain (other parts from reference TRBV2 and TRBJ1-2): EPEVTQTPSHQVTQMGQEVILRCVPISNHLYFYWYRQILGQKVEFLVSFYNNEISEKSEIFDDQFSVERPDGSNFTLKIRSTKLEDSAMYFCASSPPGSLFGYTFGSGTRLTVV.